The clone carrying this T cell receptor (beta chain) was counted many times. Its matching antigen is unknown. This entry is derived from a study of regulatory T cells in long-lasting Graves disease. General study points: Lower TCR diversity was seen in persistent Graves' patients than in newly diagnosed ones.

Regarding time point: newly diagnosed GD, antithyroid drugs for less than 3 months. Extracted PBMC RNA gave rise to the TCR library. Building of the TCR beta libraries involved iRepertoire HTBI primers and Arm-PCR of CDR3 regions. TCRdb re-derived calls from the multiplex PCR reads in MiXCR, one entry per CDR3 protein. The sample shows about 400,000 distinct CDR3 sequences, roughly a sixth of them seen only once. The receptor was isolated from a female donor with Graves disease. This material consisted of peripheral blood mononuclear cells (PBMCs), taken at new diagnosis, from a patient treated with antithyroid drugs.

The CDR3 is CASRFTGTGDNEQFF. In DNA form, the CDR3 reads TGTGCCAGCAGATTCACCGGGACAGGGGACAATGAGCAGTTCTTC. The chain uses TRBV7-2 and TRBJ2-1, with 10 bases that match TRBD1. The CDR3 sequence is 15 residues long. Germline assignment: CDR1 SGHTA and CDR2 FQGNSA. Unmatched junction bases numbered 7, after V lost 6 bases and J lost 5 bases.